One and the same sample provided the 28 T cell receptor beta chains below, sequenced in a study of blood T cell repertoires in COVID-19. Data came from immunoSEQ multiplex PCR; TCRdb stores just in-frame clones and leaves some out. The data contain roughly 52,000 clones, approximately 89% of them singletons. Sequenced input: peripheral blood. All receptors come from an elderly woman with acute or convalescent COVID-19.

The chain employs TRBV10-1 and TRBJ2-3; D call uncertain. Looked up from germline, CDR1 is WNHNN and CDR2 is SYGVQD (reference sequence). V was shortened by 4 bases and J by 6 bases, with 17 bases between the two germline ends. The CDR3 covers 15 residues. CDR3 in amino acids: CASSAQDPTRDTQYF. DNA for the CDR3: TGCGCCAGCAGTGCTCAGGATCCAACCCGGGATACGCAGTATTTT.

The CDR3 bases are TGCGCCAGCAGCCCCGAGTGGGGAGGGCAAGGACAAGCGTACTTC. This encodes CASSPEWGGQGQAYF. The chain combines TRBV5-1 with TRBJ2-7; 7 bases fit TRBD2. The germline gives CDR1 SGHRS, CDR2 YFSETQ. CDR3 length equals 15 residues. The J segment lost 12 bases and the V segment lost 4 bases, leaving 19 bases of the junction unmatched.

This clone is a singleton in its sample. V usage is TRBV6-6 and J usage is TRBJ1-2; 8 bases agree with TRBD1. This CDR3 is 14 amino acids long. CDR1 is MNHNY, CDR2 SVGAGI, per germline (reference sequence). The V segment lost 6 bases and the J segment 0 bases; nucleotides outside the gene matches: 3. The chain's CDR3 is CASSRTGSNYGYTF. CDR3 in DNA: TGTGCCAGCAGCCGGACAGGGTCTAACTATGGCTACACCTTC.

This clone was recorded only once. The genes are TRBV5-1 and TRBJ2-1; D might be TRBD1 (5 bases). V was cut by 5 bases and J by 5 bases, with 11 bases left in between. Germline CDR1 and CDR2: SGHRS and YFSETQ. This CDR3 has 13 residues. This CDR3 reads CASRITGDNEQFF. In DNA, the CDR3 is TGCGCCAGCAGGATAACAGGAGACAATGAGCAGTTCTTC.

The rearrangement links TRBV5-1 to TRBJ2-7, with unresolved D. Trimming took off 0 bases at V and 5 bases at J, with 9 bases between the two ends. Germline loops: CDR1 SGHRS, CDR2 YFSETQ. The CDR3 sequence is 13 residues long. CDR3: CASSLENADEQYF. Written as DNA, the CDR3 is TGCGCCAGCAGCTTGGAAAACGCAGACGAGCAGTACTTC.

V gene TRBV27 combines with J gene TRBJ1-1, with 9 bases that match TRBD1. CDR1 is MNHEY and CDR2 is SMNVEV in the germline V gene (reference sequence). V lost 5 bases, J lost 4 bases, and 8 bases stayed unmatched. The CDR3 sequence is 15 residues long. The CDR3 nucleotides are TGTGCCAGCAGTCCCAGGGACAGGGCCTTCACTGAAGCTTTCTTT. This codes for CASSPRDRAFTEAFF.

J is TRBJ1-2 and V is TRBV11-2; D might be TRBD1 (6 bases). Germline V lookup: CDR1 SGHAT, CDR2 FQNNGV. With 5 bases removed from V and 10 bases from J, the gap between germline ends came to 26 bases. This CDR3 has 16 residues. CDR3 protein: CASSDGTGLSIHDYTF. In nucleotides, the CDR3 is TGTGCCAGCAGCGACGGAACAGGGTTGAGCATCCATGACTACACCTTC.

This clone was seen ten or more times. The chain carries TRBV6-6 and TRBJ2-3, with TRBD2 matching over 8 bases. V dropped 5 bases and J dropped 2; count of bases not matched to a gene: 6. The CDR3 has 15 residues. Germline V gives CDR1 MNHNY, CDR2 SVGAGI (reference sequence). CDR3 DNA sequence: TGTGCCAGCAGTGGCGGGGGGAGCTCCACAGATACGCAGTATTTT. It yields the protein CASSGGGSSTDTQYF.

The rearrangement joins TRBV7-9 to TRBJ1-2; D is possibly TRBD1 (6 bases). CDR1 is SEHNR and CDR2 is FQNEAQ in the germline V gene (reference sequence). Trimming cost V 4 bases and J 2 bases, with 11 bases left between them. This CDR3 comprises 14 residues. In nucleotides, the CDR3 is TGTGCCAGCAGCTCCGGACAGATAAACTATGGCTACACCTTC. It yields the protein CASSSGQINYGYTF. Using reference TRBV7-9 and TRBJ1-2 for the parts outside the CDR3, the full variable domain is DTGVSQNPRHKITKRGQNVTFRCDPISEHNRLYWYRQTLGQGPEFLTYFQNEAQLEKSRLLSDRFSAERPKGSFSTLEIQRTEQGDSAMYLCASSSGQINYGYTFGSGTRLTVV.

This chain links TRBV5-1 with TRBJ2-5; TRBD2 matches at 11 bases. CDR3 length: 17 amino acids. V lost 4 bases and J lost 4; bases outside the gene matches: 12. The germline V gene has CDR1 SGHRS and CDR2 YFSETQ. CDR3 bases: TGCGCCAGCAGCCCGGGGTCTAGCGGGGGGCCGGGAGAGACCCAGTACTTC. Translating it yields CASSPGSSGGPGETQYF.

The rearrangement joins TRBV2 to TRBJ2-3; a weak D match, TRBD1 (6 bases). CDR1 SNHLY and CDR2 FYNNEI come from the germline V gene. V was pared by 1 base and J by 15 bases, with 17 bases between. The CDR3 extends over 13 amino acids. The CDR3 nucleotides are TGTGCCAGCAGTGAAGTCAAGCTAGGACAGTCATATTTT. Its translation is CASSEVKLGQSYF. Variable domain in full (rest from reference TRBV2 and TRBJ2-3): EPEVTQTPSHQVTQMGQEVILRCVPISNHLYFYWYRQILGQKVEFLVSFYNNEISEKSEIFDDQFSVERPDGSNFTLKIRSTKLEDSAMYFCASSEVKLGQSYFGPGTRLTVL.

J is TRBJ1-2 and V is TRBV6-5; TRBD1 agrees at 7 bases. Losses at the gene ends were 6 bases for V and 11 bases for J; bases not matched to a gene: 12. CDR3 length: 13 amino acids. In germline, CDR1 is MNHEY, CDR2 SVGAGI. DNA of the CDR3: TGTGCCAGCAGCCCCATCGACAGGGAACTATACACCTTC. Translated: CASSPIDRELYTF.

The J gene is TRBJ2-2, the V gene TRBV5-1, with D tentatively TRBD1 (5 bases). In germline, CDR1 is SGHRS, CDR2 YFSETQ. The CDR3 length is 14 residues. V was clipped by 6 bases and J by 3 bases, with 12 bases between them. The DNA of the CDR3 is TGCGCCAGCACTCTCGACAGTCACACCGGGGAGCTGTTTTTT. Translating gives CASTLDSHTGELFF.

V and J are TRBV5-1 and TRBJ2-5; D uncertain. This CDR3 spans 11 amino acids. The V gene's germline CDR1 is SGHRS and CDR2 YFSETQ. The V end lost 3 bases, the J end lost 4 bases, and 4 bases lay between the germline ends. The CDR3 sequence: CASSSGETQYF. The CDR3 nucleotides read TGCGCCAGCAGCTCAGGAGAGACCCAGTACTTC.

The chain couples TRBV11-3 to TRBJ2-7; 7 positions match TRBD1. The CDR3 loop spans 15 amino acids. Per the germline V gene, CDR1 is SGHNT and CDR2 is YENEEA. After removal of 5 bases from V and 0 bases from J, the junction contained 7 bases not matched to a gene. Written as DNA, the CDR3 is TGTGCCAGCAGCCTCGGACAGGTTAGCTCCTACGAGCAGTACTTC. Residues: CASSLGQVSSYEQYF.

The rearrangement links TRBV24-1 to TRBJ2-3, with D perhaps matching TRBD2 (7 bases). This CDR3 comprises 17 residues. Per germline, CDR1 KGHDR and CDR2 SFDVKD. Trimming shortened V by 5 bases and J by 4 bases, and 21 bases separated the two germline ends. The CDR3 sequence: CATSGVGGRPVADTQYF. CDR3 nucleotides: TGTGCCACCAGTGGTGTGGGGGGGCGTCCGGTCGCAGATACGCAGTATTTT.

The V call is TRBV9, the J call TRBJ2-7; TRBD2 aligns across 7 bases. Germline CDR1 is SGDLS and CDR2 is YYNGEE. This CDR3 comprises 14 residues. V dropped 0 bases and J dropped 4; count of bases not matched to a gene: 4. The CDR3 sequence is CASSVELAPYEQYF. The DNA of the CDR3 is TGTGCCAGCAGCGTAGAACTAGCGCCGTACGAGCAGTACTTC. The full variable domain, completed using reference TRBV9 and TRBJ2-7, is DSGVTQTPKHLITATGQRVTLRCSPRSGDLSVYWYQQSLDQGLQFLIQYYNGEERAKGNILERFSAQQFPDLHSELNLSSLELGDSALYFCASSVELAPYEQYFGPGTRLTVT.

The chain has TRBV10-3 and TRBJ2-7; perhaps TRBD1 as D (6 bases). The CDR3 covers 13 residues. Germline CDR1 reads ENHRY; CDR2 reads SYGVKD. V was shortened by 6 bases and J by 5 bases, with 14 bases between the two germline ends. The CDR3: CAIRAGETDEQYF. The CDR3 bases are TGTGCCATCAGGGCAGGGGAAACGGACGAGCAGTACTTC.

V gene TRBV19 combines with J gene TRBJ2-2; 7 bases agree with TRBD1. CDR3 size: 15 residues. V was pared by 4 bases and J by 4 bases, with 6 bases of the junction left unmatched. Germline-derived CDR1 and CDR2 are LNHDA and SQIVND (reference sequence). CDR3 DNA sequence: TGTGCCAGTAGTACGCCGGGACAGACCACCGGGGAGCTGTTTTTT. Protein: CASSTPGQTTGELFF. Drawing the rest from reference TRBV19 and TRBJ2-2, the complete variable domain is DGGITQSPKYLFRKEGQNVTLSCEQNLNHDAMYWYRQDPGQGLRLIYYSQIVNDFQKGDIAEGYSVSREKKESFPLTVTSAQKNPTAFYLCASSTPGQTTGELFFGEGSRLTVL.

The chain carries TRBV21-1 and TRBJ1-2; TRBD1 is the table's D call and was not checked against the DNA. TRBV21-1 is given as a pseudogene. The CDR3 is 13 residues long. The CDR3: CASKETGSYGYTF. The CDR3 DNA reads TGTGCCAGCAAAGAGACAGGATCGTATGGCTACACCTTC.

This rearrangement joins TRBV19 to TRBJ1-1; D gene unclear. Germline V gives CDR1 LNHDA, CDR2 SQIVND (reference sequence). The CDR3 covers 13 residues. V was pared by 3 bases and J by 5 bases, with 10 bases between. CDR3 in DNA: TGTGCCAGTAGTATTAGAAGAGGGACTGAAGCTTTCTTT. This encodes CASSIRRGTEAFF.

This rearrangement joins TRBV30 to TRBJ2-2; 9 positions match TRBD1. With 4 bases clipped from V and 3 bases from J, the junction kept 6 bases outside the gene matches. CDR1 and CDR2 from the germline V gene are GTSNPN and SVGIG (reference sequence). CDR3 length: 15 amino acids. The CDR3 DNA follows: TGTGCCTGGACTGGGACAGGGCCCTACACCGGGGAGCTGTTTTTT. Amino acid sequence: CAWTGTGPYTGELFF.

This clone was seen only a few times. The chain is built from TRBV14 and TRBJ1-2; possibly TRBD1 for D (5 bases). Per germline, CDR1 SGHDN and CDR2 FVKESK. This CDR3 region has 15 residues. V lost 4 bases, J lost 2 bases, and 14 bases lay in between. This chain's CDR3 is CASSRAQGSNYGYTF. The DNA of the CDR3 is TGTGCCAGCAGCCGCGCCCAGGGATCAAACTATGGCTACACCTTC.

The genes are TRBV11-2 and TRBJ2-3; 11 bases map to TRBD2. Losses at the gene ends were 2 bases for V and 4 bases for J; bases not matched to a gene: 8. CDR1 and CDR2 from the germline V gene are SGHAT and FQNNGV. There are 17 residues in the CDR3. CDR3 protein: CASSLLASGGIPDTQYF. CDR3 DNA: TGTGCCAGCAGCTTACTGGCTAGCGGGGGGATCCCAGATACGCAGTATTTT.

J is TRBJ2-5 and V is TRBV3-1 (or the pseudogene TRBV3-2), with a weak D call TRBD2 (6 bases). The V gene's germline CDR1 is LGHDT and CDR2 YNNKEL (reference sequence). The CDR3 runs 13 residues. Trimming removed 8 bases at V and 5 bases at J, with 15 bases between. The CDR3 protein is CASGEYGRETQYF. CDR3 DNA: TGTGCCAGCGGGGAGTATGGGAGGGAGACCCAGTACTTC.

This clone was seen a few times. Other DNA sequences from this sample encode an identical CDR3 as well. This sequence joins TRBV30 and TRBJ1-1; D uncertain. CDR1 GTSNPN and CDR2 SVGIG come from the germline V gene (reference sequence). Deletions cut 4 bases from V and 1 base from J, with 4 bases between. The CDR3 is 11 amino acids. The CDR3 nucleotides are TGTGCCTGGACAAAGAACACTGAAGCTTTCTTT. This codes for CAWTKNTEAFF.

J is TRBJ1-4 and V is TRBV6-5; tentatively, D is TRBD1 (6 bases). V was shortened by 5 bases and J by 12 bases, with 22 bases between the two germline ends. The CDR3 length is 15 residues. CDR1 MNHEY and CDR2 SVGAGI come from the germline V gene. CDR3 region: CASSLFQGRPPELFF. The CDR3 DNA sequence: TGTGCCAGCAGTCTTTTCCAGGGGCGCCCTCCCGAACTGTTTTTT.

The V call is TRBV3-1 (or the pseudogene TRBV3-2), the J call TRBJ2-2, with TRBD2 identical over 8 bases. V dropped 0 bases and J dropped 5; count of bases not matched to a gene: 2. CDR1 is LGHDT, CDR2 YNNKEL, per germline (reference sequence). The CDR3 is made up of 15 amino acids. CDR3 residues: CASSQEGGGTGELFF. Written as DNA, the CDR3 is TGTGCCAGCAGCCAAGAAGGCGGGGGGACCGGGGAGCTGTTTTTT.